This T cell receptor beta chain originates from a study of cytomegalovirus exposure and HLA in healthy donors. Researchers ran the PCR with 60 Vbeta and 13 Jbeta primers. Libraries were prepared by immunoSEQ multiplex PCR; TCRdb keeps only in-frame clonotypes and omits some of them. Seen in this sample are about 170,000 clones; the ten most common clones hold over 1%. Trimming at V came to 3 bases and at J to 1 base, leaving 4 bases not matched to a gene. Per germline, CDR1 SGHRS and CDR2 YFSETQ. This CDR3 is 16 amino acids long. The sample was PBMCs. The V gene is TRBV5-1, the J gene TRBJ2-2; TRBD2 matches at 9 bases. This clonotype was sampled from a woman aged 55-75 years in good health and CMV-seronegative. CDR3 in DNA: TGCGCCAGCAGCTCCACTAGCGGGTTGAACACCGGGGAGCTGTTTTTT. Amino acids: CASSSTSGLNTGELFF.